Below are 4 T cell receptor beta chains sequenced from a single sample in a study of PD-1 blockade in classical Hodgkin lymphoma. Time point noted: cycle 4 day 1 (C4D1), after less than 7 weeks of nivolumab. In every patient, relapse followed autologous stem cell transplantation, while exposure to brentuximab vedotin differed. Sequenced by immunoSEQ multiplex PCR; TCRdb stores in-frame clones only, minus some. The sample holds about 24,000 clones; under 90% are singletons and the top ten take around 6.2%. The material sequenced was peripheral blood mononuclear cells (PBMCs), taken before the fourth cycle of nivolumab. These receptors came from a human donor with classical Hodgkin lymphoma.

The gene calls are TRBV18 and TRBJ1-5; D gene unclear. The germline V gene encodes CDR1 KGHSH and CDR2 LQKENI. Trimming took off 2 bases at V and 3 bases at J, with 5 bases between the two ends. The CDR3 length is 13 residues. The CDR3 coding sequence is TGTGCCAGCTCACCAGACCTCAATCAGCCCCAGCATTTT. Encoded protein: CASSPDLNQPQHF.

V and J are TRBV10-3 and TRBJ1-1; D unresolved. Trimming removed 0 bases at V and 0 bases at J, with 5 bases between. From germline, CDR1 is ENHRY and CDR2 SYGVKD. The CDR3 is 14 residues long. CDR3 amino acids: CAISESGMNTEAFF. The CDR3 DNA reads TGTGCCATCAGTGAGTCAGGGATGAACACTGAAGCTTTCTTT.

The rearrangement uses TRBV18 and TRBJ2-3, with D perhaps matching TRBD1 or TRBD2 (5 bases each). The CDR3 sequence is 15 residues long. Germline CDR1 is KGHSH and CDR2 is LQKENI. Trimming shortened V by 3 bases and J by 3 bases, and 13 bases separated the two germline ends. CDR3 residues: CASSPVGVETDTQYF. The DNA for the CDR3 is TGTGCCAGCTCACCGGTGGGGGTAGAAACAGATACGCAGTATTTT.

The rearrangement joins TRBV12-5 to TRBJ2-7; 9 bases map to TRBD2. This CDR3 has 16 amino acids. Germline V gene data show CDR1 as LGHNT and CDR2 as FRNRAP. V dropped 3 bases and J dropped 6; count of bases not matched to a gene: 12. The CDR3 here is CASGLRAGGRAGEQYF. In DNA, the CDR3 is TGTGCTAGTGGTTTAAGAGCGGGAGGCAGGGCGGGCGAGCAGTACTTC.